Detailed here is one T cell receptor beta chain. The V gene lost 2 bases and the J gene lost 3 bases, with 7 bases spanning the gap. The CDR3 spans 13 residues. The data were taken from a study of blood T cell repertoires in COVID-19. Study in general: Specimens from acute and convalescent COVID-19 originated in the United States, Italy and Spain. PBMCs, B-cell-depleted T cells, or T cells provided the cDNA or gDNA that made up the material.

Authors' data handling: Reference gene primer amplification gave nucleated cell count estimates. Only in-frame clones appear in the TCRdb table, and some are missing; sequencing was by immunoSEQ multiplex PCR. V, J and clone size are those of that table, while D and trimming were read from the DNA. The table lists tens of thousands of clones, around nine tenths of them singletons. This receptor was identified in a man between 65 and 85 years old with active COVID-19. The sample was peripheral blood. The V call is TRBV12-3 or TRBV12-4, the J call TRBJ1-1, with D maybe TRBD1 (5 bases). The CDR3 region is CASSLLGDTEAFF. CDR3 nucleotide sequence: TGTGCCAGCAGTTTACTAGGGGACACTGAAGCTTTCTTT.